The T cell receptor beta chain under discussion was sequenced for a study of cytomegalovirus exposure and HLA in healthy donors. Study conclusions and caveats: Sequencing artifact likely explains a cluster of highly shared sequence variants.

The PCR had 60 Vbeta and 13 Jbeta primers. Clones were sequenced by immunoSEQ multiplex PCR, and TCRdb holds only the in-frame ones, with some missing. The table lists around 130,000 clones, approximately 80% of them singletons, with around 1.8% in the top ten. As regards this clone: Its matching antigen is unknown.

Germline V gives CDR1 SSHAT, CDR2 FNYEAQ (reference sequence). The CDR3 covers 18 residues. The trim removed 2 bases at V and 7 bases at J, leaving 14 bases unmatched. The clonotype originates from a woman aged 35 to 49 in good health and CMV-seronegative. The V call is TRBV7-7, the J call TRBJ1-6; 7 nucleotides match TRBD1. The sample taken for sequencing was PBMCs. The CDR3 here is CASSLSRWAGGSNSPLHF. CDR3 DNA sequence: TGTGCCAGCAGCTTATCGCGTTGGGCAGGGGGTTCGAATTCACCCCTCCACTTT.